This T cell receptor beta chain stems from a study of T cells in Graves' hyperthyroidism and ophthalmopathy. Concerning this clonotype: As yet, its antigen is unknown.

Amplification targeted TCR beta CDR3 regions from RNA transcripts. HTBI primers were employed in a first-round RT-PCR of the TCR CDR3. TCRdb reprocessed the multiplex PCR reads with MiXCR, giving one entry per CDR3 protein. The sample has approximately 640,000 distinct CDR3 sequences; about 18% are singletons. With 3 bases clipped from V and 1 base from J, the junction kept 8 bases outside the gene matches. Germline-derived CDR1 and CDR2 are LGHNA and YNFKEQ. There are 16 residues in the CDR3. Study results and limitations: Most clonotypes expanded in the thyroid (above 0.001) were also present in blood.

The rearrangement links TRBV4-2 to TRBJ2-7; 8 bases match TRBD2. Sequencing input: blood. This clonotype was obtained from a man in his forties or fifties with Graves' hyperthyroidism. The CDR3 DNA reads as TGTGCCAGCAGCCATCTTCCAGCGGGGGTTTCCTACGAGCAGTACTTC. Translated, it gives CASSHLPAGVSYEQYF.